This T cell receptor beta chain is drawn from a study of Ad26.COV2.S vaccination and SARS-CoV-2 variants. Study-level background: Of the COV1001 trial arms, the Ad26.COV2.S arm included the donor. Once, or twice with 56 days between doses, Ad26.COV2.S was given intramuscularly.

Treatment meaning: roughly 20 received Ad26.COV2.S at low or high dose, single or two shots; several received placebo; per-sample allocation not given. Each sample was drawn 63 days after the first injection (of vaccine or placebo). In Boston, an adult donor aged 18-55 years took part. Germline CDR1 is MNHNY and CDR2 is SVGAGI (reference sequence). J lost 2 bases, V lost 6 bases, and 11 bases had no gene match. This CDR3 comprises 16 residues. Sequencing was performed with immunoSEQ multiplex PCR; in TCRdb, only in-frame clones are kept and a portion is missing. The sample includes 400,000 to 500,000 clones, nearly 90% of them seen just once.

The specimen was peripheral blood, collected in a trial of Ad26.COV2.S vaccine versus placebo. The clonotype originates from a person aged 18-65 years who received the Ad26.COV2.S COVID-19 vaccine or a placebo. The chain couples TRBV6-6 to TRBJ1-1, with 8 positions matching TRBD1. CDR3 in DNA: TGTGCCAGCAGGCACAGTAGGACAGGGCTAAACACTGAAGCTTTCTTT. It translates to CASRHSRTGLNTEAFF.